Listed below are T cell receptor beta chains from one sample, sequenced in a study of T cell responses to AZD1222 COVID-19 vaccine. The table came from immunoSEQ multiplex PCR; TCRdb's copy has only in-frame clones and leaves some out. The sample shows about 140,000 clones, around 90% of them seen only once. The sample was peripheral blood, taken on day 0 of AZD1222 vaccination. Receptor source: an adult in good health. Both conserved end residues are part of each CDR3. Fields, in order: V gene, D gene, J gene, clone size, CDR3 protein, CDR3 DNA. A D gene is named only where the DNA matches it firmly. Clone size is stated in some rows and not others, as once, few, many or a class when expanded.

>TRBV28|-|TRBJ1-4|-
CASSPGAVEKLFF
TGTGCCAGCAGCCCCGGGGCTGTAGAAAAACTGTTTTTT
>TRBV10-3|-|TRBJ1-2|-
CAINGPPPNYGYTF
TGTGCCATCAACGGACCGCCCCCTAACTATGGCTACACCTTC
>TRBV9|-|TRBJ2-4|-
CASSPTGSKNIQYF
TGTGCCAGCAGCCCTACAGGGTCCAAAAACATTCAGTACTTC
>TRBV4-3|-|TRBJ1-3|once
CASSQGALSGNTIYF
TGCGCCAGCAGCCAAGGCGCCTTATCTGGAAACACCATATATTTT
>TRBV5-1|-|TRBJ1-2|-
CASGYLRGIGYTF
TGCGCCAGTGGTTACCTCAGGGGTATTGGCTACACCTTC
>TRBV4-2|TRBD2|TRBJ2-4|-
CASSQDSAGDGLQYF
TGTGCCAGCAGCCAAGATTCAGCGGGAGACGGACTACAGTACTTC
>TRBV14|-|TRBJ2-1|-
CASSQRGAYNEQFF
TGTGCCAGCAGCCAACGGGGTGCCTACAATGAGCAGTTCTTC
>TRBV6-4|-|TRBJ2-3|few
CASSEGISDTDTQYF
TGTGCCAGCAGTGAGGGAATTTCTGACACAGATACGCAGTATTTT
>TRBV19|-|TRBJ1-4|-
CASSRGRMGEKLFF
TGTGCCAGTAGTCGGGGAAGGATGGGCGAAAAACTGTTTTTT
>TRBV11-3|TRBD1|TRBJ2-7|-
CASSLGGTGAYEQYF
TGTGCCAGCAGCTTAGGGGGGACAGGGGCATACGAGCAGTACTTC
>TRBV7-9|-|TRBJ1-5|-
CASSRDNGQPQHF
TGTGCCAGCAGCCGGGACAATGGCCAGCCCCAGCATTTT
>TRBV29-1|-|TRBJ2-1|-
CSVEVDWAKQQFF
TGCAGCGTTGAAGTTGATTGGGCTAAACAGCAGTTCTTC
>TRBV27|-|TRBJ1-2|-
CASSFQGRGGYTF
TGTGCCAGCAGTTTCCAGGGGAGGGGTGGCTACACCTTC
>TRBV6-5|-|TRBJ1-1|-
CASSSTGDLNTEAFF
TGTGCCAGCAGTTCAACGGGCGACTTGAACACTGAAGCTTTCTTT
>TRBV29-1|TRBD1|TRBJ1-1|-
CSVPWTGNTEAFF
TGCAGCGTTCCGTGGACAGGGAACACTGAAGCTTTCTTT
>TRBV3-1/TRBV3-2|-|TRBJ1-5|once
CASSHGRVRQPQHF
TGTGCCAGCAGCCACGGCAGGGTGAGGCAGCCCCAGCATTTT
>TRBV7-9|-|TRBJ1-6|-
CASVRGNNSPLHF
TGTGCCAGCGTTCGCGGGAATAATTCACCCCTCCACTTT
>TRBV10-3|-|TRBJ2-1|-
CATELAADGNEQFF
TGTGCCACCGAGTTAGCGGCCGATGGGAATGAGCAGTTCTTC
>TRBV6-2/TRBV6-3|-|TRBJ1-5|-
CASSYSGVPWRNQPQHF
TGTGCCAGCAGTTACTCGGGGGTCCCATGGCGCAATCAGCCCCAGCATTTT
>TRBV6-5|TRBD2|TRBJ2-1|-
CASRTTSGTYNEQFF
TGTGCCAGCAGGACGACTAGCGGGACCTACAATGAGCAGTTCTTC
>TRBV27|TRBD1|TRBJ2-5|-
CASSLGTGYQETQYF
TGTGCCAGCAGTCTGGGGACAGGTTACCAAGAGACCCAGTACTTC
>TRBV10-3|-|TRBJ2-7|once
CAISESGQYEQYF
TGTGCCATCAGTGAAAGTGGGCAATACGAGCAGTACTTC
>TRBV12-3/TRBV12-4|-|TRBJ1-3|-
CASSFGNTIYF
TGTGCCAGCAGTTTCGGAAACACCATATATTTT
>TRBV4-2|TRBD1|TRBJ2-6|-
CASSQGTGSSGANVLTF
TGTGCCAGCAGCCAGGGGACAGGAAGCTCTGGGGCCAACGTCCTGACTTTC
>TRBV27|-|TRBJ1-1|-
CASSLSGEGSEAFF
TGTGCCAGCAGTTTATCAGGGGAAGGGTCTGAAGCTTTCTTT
>TRBV19|-|TRBJ1-2|-
CASSIDRTGAYGYTF
TGTGCCAGTAGTATAGATCGGACGGGAGCTTATGGCTACACCTTC